This TCR beta chain was sequenced during a study of cytomegalovirus exposure and HLA in healthy donors. This CDR3 region has 15 residues. The ends were cut back, 2 bases at V and 3 bases at J, with 10 bases in the middle. Per the germline V gene, CDR1 is SEHNR and CDR2 is FQNEAQ (reference sequence). Notes on this clone: Its antigen is not known.

This PCR relied on a set of 60 Vbeta primers and 13 Jbeta primers. Assay used: immunoSEQ multiplex PCR; TCRdb lists only in-frame clones, some missing. This repertoire shows roughly 280,000 clones, roughly 70% found once; its top ten account for under 3%. Study outcomes and limitations: HLA allele associations emerged for around 15,000 TCR beta sequences in a later analysis, at 0.05 false discovery rate. A later look showed TCR association rates differing by HLA locus, highest for DRB1 and lowest for HLA-C.

Source material: PBMCs. The receptor's source is a female donor in good health and CMV-seronegative. The chain combines TRBV7-9 with TRBJ2-2, with TRBD1 as a possible D gene (6 bases). CDR3 protein: CASSLSGADTGELFF. The CDR3 coding sequence is TGTGCCAGCAGCTTATCAGGGGCCGACACCGGGGAGCTGTTTTTT.